The clone carrying this T cell receptor (beta chain) was picked up a small number of times. Its antigen is unknown. Sequencing was performed with immunoSEQ multiplex PCR; in TCRdb, only in-frame clones are kept and a portion is missing. This sample has about 6,300 clones, with 70% to 80% found just once. The CDR3 runs 13 residues. This sample stems from a study of OX40 agonist ivuxolimab in advanced cancers. Study-wide background: Recorded diagnoses for dose-escalation patients were hepatocellular carcinoma, melanoma, renal cell or head and neck cancer.

Whole-study results and caveats: The specificity for antigen of the expanded peripheral T cells was not determined. Among the lowest peripheral clonal expansion occurred in 0.1-3.0 mg/kg partial responders.

This receptor was identified in an adult with an advanced solid tumor such as melanoma, head and neck, liver or kidney cancer. The material was CD4+ or CD8+ T cells sorted from blood, obtained in a trial of the OX40 agonist ivuxolimab. V is TRBV21-1 and J is TRBJ2-3. TRBV21-1 is designated a pseudogene. The CDR3 is CASRDREGDTQYF. The CDR3 region has the DNA TGTGCCAGTAGAGACAGGGAGGGAGATACGCAGTATTTT.